The 11 T cell receptor beta chains presented below share a single source sample, sequenced in a study of regulatory T cells in long-lasting Graves disease. Building the TCR beta libraries relied on iRepertoire HTBI primers, and CDR3 regions underwent Arm-PCR. TCRdb used MiXCR to reprocess the multiplex PCR reads, holding one entry per CDR3 protein. Among about 470,000 distinct CDR3 sequences listed, 20% to 25% were seen once. Time point described: persistent/refractory GD, antithyroid drugs over 5 years with positive TRAb. RNA extracted from PBMCs served as the sequencing template. Sequences were derived from peripheral blood mononuclear cells (PBMCs), sampled when the disease was refractory, from a patient treated with antithyroid drugs. The receptors stem from a female donor with Graves disease.

In this sample, this clonotype turned up many times. The chain links TRBV2 to TRBJ2-5; D unresolved. Per germline, CDR1 SNHLY and CDR2 FYNNEI. V dropped 5 bases and J dropped 0 bases, with 7 bases sitting between them. The CDR3 loop spans 13 amino acids. Here the CDR3 reads CASSRRDQETQYF. CDR3 sequence (DNA): TGTGCCAGCAGTCGCCGGGACCAAGAGACCCAGTACTTC. Together with reference TRBV2 and TRBJ2-5, the CDR3 gives the full variable domain: EPEVTQTPSHQVTQMGQEVILRCVPISNHLYFYWYRQILGQKVEFLVSFYNNEISEKSEIFDDQFSVERPDGSNFTLKIRSTKLEDSAMYFCASSRRDQETQYFGPGTRLLVL.

The sample holds many counts of this clonotype. V and J are TRBV27 and TRBJ2-2; 11 bases map to TRBD2. The CDR3 has 15 residues. The V and J ends lost 5 bases and 5 bases, in that order; junction bases with no gene match: 4. Germline lookup yields CDR1 MNHEY and CDR2 SMNVEV (reference sequence). CDR3 region: CASSQLAGGTGELFF. In DNA form, the CDR3 reads TGTGCCAGCAGTCAGCTAGCGGGAGGTACCGGGGAGCTGTTTTTT.

The rearrangement links TRBV9 to TRBJ2-3, with TRBD2 as a possible D gene (6 bases). V dropped 0 bases and J dropped 9 bases, with 11 bases sitting between them. The germline V gene has CDR1 SGDLS and CDR2 YYNGEE. The CDR3 has 13 amino acids. The CDR3 bases are TGTGCCAGCAGCGTAGAGAAGGCGGGGACGCAGTATTTT. Encoded protein: CASSVEKAGTQYF.

This clonotype was found a few times. The chain employs TRBV28 and TRBJ2-1, with 11 bases aligning to TRBD2. CDR3 length: 16 residues. The germline V gene encodes CDR1 MDHEN and CDR2 SYDVKM. J was trimmed by 6 bases and V by 3 bases; bases with no gene match: 7. CDR3 region: CASSLAHSGRANEQFF. The CDR3, as DNA: TGTGCCAGCAGTTTGGCCCATAGCGGGAGGGCCAATGAGCAGTTCTTC.

The chain recombines TRBV30 with TRBJ2-2, with D unclear. Germline CDR1 reads GTSNPN; CDR2 reads SVGIG (reference sequence). Trimming removed 5 bases from V and 3 bases from J, with 10 bases in between. This CDR3 is built from 13 residues. The CDR3 region has the DNA TGTGCCTGGGACCAGGTAGACACCGGGGAGCTGTTTTTT. It yields the protein CAWDQVDTGELFF.

V gene TRBV14 combines with J gene TRBJ2-3, with a weak D call TRBD2 (5 bases). CDR3 size: 15 residues. V gave up 0 bases and J gave up 4 bases, with 11 bases separating them. CDR1 is SGHDN, CDR2 FVKESK, per germline. As DNA, the CDR3 is TGTGCCAGCAGCCAAGATGCACCGAGGGCAGATACGCAGTATTTT. It translates to CASSQDAPRADTQYF.

Ten or more counts support this clonotype. V and J are TRBV3-1 and TRBJ2-5; TRBD2 aligns across 9 bases. The CDR3 sequence is 14 residues long. Trimming at V came to 6 bases and at J to 5 bases, leaving 7 bases not matched to a gene. Germline V gene lookup returns CDR1 LGHDT and CDR2 YNNKEL (reference sequence). DNA of the CDR3: TGTGCCAGCAGAACCCTAGCGGGGATGGAGACCCAGTACTTC. This codes for CASRTLAGMETQYF.

This clonotype was observed at least ten times. The chain joins TRBV28 to TRBJ2-5, with a possible D match to TRBD1 (6 bases). Germline values: CDR1 MDHEN, CDR2 SYDVKM. V was trimmed by 10 bases and J by 4 bases, leaving 16 bases between them. The CDR3 contains 13 residues. The CDR3 reads CATIRDKGETQYF. In DNA form, the CDR3 reads TGTGCCACCATCCGGGACAAGGGAGAGACCCAGTACTTC.

This clonotype was detected only a few times. The gene calls are TRBV30 and TRBJ1-2; no firm D call. The germline V gene encodes CDR1 GTSNPN and CDR2 SVGIG (reference sequence). The length of the CDR3 is 14 residues. V was clipped by 1 base and J by 7 bases, with 16 bases between them. This CDR3 reads CAWSEGGWESGYTF. CDR3 bases: TGTGCCTGGAGTGAGGGAGGGTGGGAAAGTGGCTACACCTTC.

Ten or more counts support this clonotype. This chain joins TRBV20-1 and TRBJ2-5, with D tentatively TRBD2 (5 bases). V was trimmed by 1 base and J by 5 bases, leaving 17 bases between them. Germline values: CDR1 DFQATT, CDR2 SNEGSKA (reference sequence). The CDR3 is 15 residues long. CDR3 in DNA: TGCAGTGCTAGAGCCGATCGGGATAGCATGGAGACCCAGTACTTC. It translates to CSARADRDSMETQYF.

The chain carries TRBV12-3 or TRBV12-4 and TRBJ2-2, with 12 bases matching TRBD2. The V gene end was trimmed by 6 bases and the J gene end by 5 bases; junction bases not matched to a gene: 10. This CDR3 is built from 17 residues. The CDR3 sequence is CASRSTAGLAGTGELFF. The CDR3 DNA is TGTGCCAGCAGATCGACGGCTGGACTAGCGGGAACCGGGGAGCTGTTTTTT.